This entry lists 25 T cell receptor beta chains sequenced from one sample in a study of shared clonotypes between healthy human individuals. Sequenced by immunoSEQ multiplex PCR; TCRdb stores in-frame clones only, minus some. The sample lists 2 million to 2.5 million clones, roughly 93% occurring once. The sample taken for sequencing was naive CD4+ T cells from PBMCs. As for subset: CD45RA+ positively selected. The origin of the receptors is a man between 18 and 29 years old in good health. Some clones in this sample may be carry-over from other donors' samples.

V is TRBV2 and J is TRBJ2-2, with 9 nucleotides matching TRBD1. V trimming: 5 bases; J trimming: 5 bases; junction bases outside the gene matches: 6. This CDR3 has 15 amino acids. CDR1 is SNHLY and CDR2 is FYNNEI in the germline V gene. CDR3 DNA sequence: TGTGCCAGCAGTAAAGGACAGGGGAGGACCGGGGAGCTGTTTTTT. Translating gives CASSKGQGRTGELFF.

The chain uses TRBV7-9 and TRBJ2-7; 14 positions match TRBD2. From germline, CDR1 is SEHNR and CDR2 FQNEAQ (reference sequence). The CDR3 contains 17 residues. V was pared by 5 bases and J by 3 bases, with 9 bases of the junction left unmatched. CDR3: CASSASGTSGSYYEQYF. DNA for the CDR3: TGTGCCAGCAGCGCTTCCGGGACTAGCGGGAGTTACTACGAGCAGTACTTC.

Comments on this clone: This specimen includes other DNA sequences encoding the same CDR3. This rearrangement joins TRBV6-1 to TRBJ1-1; TRBD1 might be the D (6 bases). The V gene's germline CDR1 is MNHNS and CDR2 SASEGT. This CDR3 spans 14 amino acids. The V and J ends lost 1 base and 3 bases respectively, with 9 bases between them. CDR3 DNA: TGTGCCAGCAGTGAAGTGGCAGGGGACACTGAAGCTTTCTTT. It translates to CASSEVAGDTEAFF.

The chain couples TRBV27 to TRBJ2-5; 9 bases match TRBD2. CDR1 is MNHEY and CDR2 is SMNVEV in the germline V gene (reference sequence). The CDR3 covers 16 residues. V was clipped by 4 bases and J by 3 bases; unmatched bases: 9. The CDR3: CASSYPSGMEEETQYF. CDR3 nucleotides: TGTGCCAGCAGTTACCCTAGCGGGATGGAGGAAGAGACCCAGTACTTC.

The chain joins TRBV29-1 to TRBJ2-5; 7 bases are a match to TRBD1. The J call may be incorrect, as the DNA end agrees better with TRBJ2-7. Germline V gene sequence: CDR1 SQVTM, CDR2 ANQGSEA. The CDR3 is 14 residues long. The DNA of the CDR3 is TGCAGCGTTGAGTTGGCCAGGGGGACCTACGAGCAGTACTTC. Its translation: CSVELARGTYEQYF.

V and J are TRBV4-1 and TRBJ2-7, with TRBD1 identical over 10 bases. J was trimmed by 5 bases and V by 4 bases; bases with no gene match: 8. This CDR3 has 15 amino acids. Germline CDR1 and CDR2: MGHRA and YSYEKL. In nucleotides, the CDR3 is TGCGCCAGCAGCCTCCGGGACAGGGGTTTGGACGAGCAGTACTTC. Its protein product is CASSLRDRGLDEQYF.

This clone showed up just once. The chain joins TRBV5-4 to TRBJ2-5; 10 nucleotides align to TRBD2. V dropped 6 bases and J dropped 2; count of bases not matched to a gene: 7. In germline, CDR1 is SGHNT, CDR2 YYREEE (reference sequence). This CDR3 comprises 15 residues. CDR3 DNA sequence: TGTGCCAGCACCCCGACTAGCGGGCCTCAAGAGACCCAGTACTTC. Its translation: CASTPTSGPQETQYF.

V is TRBV19 and J is TRBJ1-1; 9 bases agree with TRBD1. Germline V CDR1 and CDR2: LNHDA, SQIVND (reference sequence). The V segment lost 5 bases and the J segment 4 bases; nucleotides outside the gene matches: 8. This CDR3 has 15 residues. CDR3 protein: CASSLRDRVFTEAFF. The DNA of the CDR3 is TGTGCCAGTAGTCTCAGGGACAGGGTTTTCACTGAAGCTTTCTTT.

V and J are TRBV29-1 and TRBJ2-1; TRBD1 might be the D (5 bases). Germline V gene lookup returns CDR1 SQVTM and CDR2 ANQGSEA. V was trimmed by 6 bases and J by 4 bases, leaving 19 bases between them. CDR3 length: 15 amino acids. This chain's CDR3 is CSVIWVWGEYNEQFF. The CDR3 DNA sequence: TGCAGCGTGATTTGGGTGTGGGGCGAATACAATGAGCAGTTCTTC.

The CDR3 bases are TGTGCCAGCAGAGTGGGACCCCCTAGCACAGATACGCAGTATTTT. It is translated as CASRVGPPSTDTQYF. The chain recombines TRBV6-5 with TRBJ2-3; D may correspond to TRBD1 or TRBD2 (5 bases each). This CDR3 comprises 15 residues. Deletions cut 6 bases from V and 0 bases from J, with 13 bases between. CDR1 is MNHEY, CDR2 SVGAGI, per germline.

J is TRBJ2-3 and V is TRBV29-1; D is uncertain. The CDR3 totals 13 residues. Germline CDR1 is SQVTM and CDR2 is ANQGSEA. Trimming shortened V by 6 bases and J by 6 bases, and 16 bases separated the two germline ends. CDR3 sequence (DNA): TGCAGCGTCAAGCGTACCGAAATGGATACGCAGTATTTT. Amino acid sequence: CSVKRTEMDTQYF.

The gene calls are TRBV27 and TRBJ1-1; perhaps TRBD1 as D (6 bases). CDR1 and CDR2 from the germline V gene are MNHEY and SMNVEV (reference sequence). V was trimmed by 2 bases and J by 0 bases, leaving 22 bases between them. The CDR3 contains 19 residues. The CDR3 is CASSLHPVIQGPLNTEAFF. The CDR3 DNA follows: TGTGCCAGCAGTTTACACCCCGTAATTCAGGGGCCCTTGAACACTGAAGCTTTCTTT.

For this clone: This CDR3 is also generated by other DNA sequences in the sample. The gene calls are TRBV11-2 and TRBJ2-5; D is unresolved. Per germline, CDR1 SGHAT and CDR2 FQNNGV. With 1 base removed from V and 5 bases from J, the gap between germline ends came to 5 bases. The CDR3 has 12 residues. CDR3 in DNA: TGTGCCAGCAGCTTAGGTCGGGAGACCCAGTACTTC. This gives the protein CASSLGRETQYF.

The rearrangement uses TRBV7-2 and TRBJ2-7; 7 bases line up with TRBD2. The V segment lost 7 bases and the J segment 0 bases; nucleotides outside the gene matches: 9. The CDR3 is made up of 15 amino acids. Germline V gene data show CDR1 as SGHTA and CDR2 as FQGNSA. CDR3 sequence (DNA): TGTGCCAGCACGCTAACTAGCGTAAACTCCTACGAGCAGTACTTC. It translates to CASTLTSVNSYEQYF.

V is TRBV2 and J is TRBJ1-2; D remains ambiguous. Germline CDR1 and CDR2: SNHLY and FYNNEI. The CDR3 is 12 amino acids. V was shortened by 4 bases and J by 4 bases, with 7 bases between the two germline ends. The CDR3 region has the DNA TGTGCCAGCAGTGGTTCGGGCTATGGCTACACCTTC. This encodes CASSGSGYGYTF.

The CDR3 coding sequence is TGTGCCAGCAGTGATGCGGGCTATGGCTACACCTTC. Translation gives CASSDAGYGYTF. The chain combines TRBV28 with TRBJ1-2; D unresolved. The germline V gene has CDR1 MDHEN and CDR2 SYDVKM. This CDR3 has 12 residues. Trimming shortened V by 5 bases and J by 4 bases, and 8 bases separated the two germline ends.

V is TRBV29-1 and J is TRBJ2-5; 7 bases align to TRBD1. After removal of 5 bases from V and 4 bases from J, the junction contained 7 bases not matched to a gene. Germline-derived CDR1 and CDR2 are SQVTM and ANQGSEA. The CDR3 runs 13 residues. CDR3 nucleotide sequence: TGCAGCGTTAACAGGGGAGTGACAGAGACCCAGTACTTC. Amino acid sequence: CSVNRGVTETQYF.

On this clone itself: Other DNA sequences in the sample encode the same CDR3. J is TRBJ2-1 and V is TRBV19; 10 nucleotides match TRBD2. J was trimmed by 6 bases and V by 5 bases; bases with no gene match: 7. Germline V gives CDR1 LNHDA, CDR2 SQIVND (reference sequence). The CDR3 has 15 residues. As DNA, the CDR3 is TGTGCCAGTAGTCTGAGCGGGAGGGCCGCCAATGAGCAGTTCTTC. Translated, it gives CASSLSGRAANEQFF.

This chain connects TRBV6-5 to TRBJ2-7; a weak D match, TRBD1 (6 bases). There are 14 residues in the CDR3. The V end was cut by 4 bases, the J end by 6 bases, with 16 bases between. In germline, CDR1 is MNHEY, CDR2 SVGAGI. Here the CDR3 DNA reads TGTGCCAGCAGTTCCCCAGGGGTTCCCCGCGAGCAGTACTTC. Encoded protein: CASSSPGVPREQYF.

This clone was observed once. V gene TRBV28 combines with J gene TRBJ1-1, with TRBD1 identical over 7 bases. This CDR3 comprises 13 residues. CDR1 is MDHEN, CDR2 SYDVKM, per germline. V trimming: 6 bases; J trimming: 8 bases; junction bases outside the gene matches: 9. In DNA, the CDR3 is TGTGCCAGCAGGGGGACAGCCAGAGGGGAAGCTTTCTTT. This translates into CASRGTARGEAFF.

The chain is built from TRBV29-1 and TRBJ1-5, with 10 bases that match TRBD1. Germline trimming cut 6 bases from V and 6 bases from J; bases unmatched to any gene: 5. The CDR3 sequence is 13 residues long. Germline V gene lookup returns CDR1 SQVTM and CDR2 ANQGSEA. CDR3 bases: TGCAGCGTAGGGACAGGGGTGGGTCAGCCCCAGCATTTT. Translating it yields CSVGTGVGQPQHF.

The J gene is TRBJ2-3, the V gene TRBV10-3; 12 nucleotides align to TRBD2. The CDR3 runs 17 residues. The J segment lost 2 bases and the V segment lost 6 bases, leaving 9 bases of the junction unmatched. CDR1 is ENHRY and CDR2 is SYGVKD in the germline V gene. The CDR3 bases are TGTGCCATCAGGGACACTCGGACTAGCGGGGACACAGATACGCAGTATTTT. This sequence encodes CAIRDTRTSGDTDTQYF.

The chain uses TRBV6-6 and TRBJ2-5; TRBD1 agrees at 7 bases. The CDR3 contains 15 residues. The V gene's germline CDR1 is MNHNY and CDR2 SVGAGI (reference sequence). The ends lost 0 bases at V and 5 bases at J; junction bases unmatched: 6. The CDR3 region has the DNA TGTGCCAGCAGTTACTCAGGGGGCTGGGAGGAGACCCAGTACTTC. Translating gives CASSYSGGWEETQYF.

The J gene is TRBJ1-2, the V gene TRBV7-2, with D perhaps TRBD1 (6 bases). The CDR3 extends over 15 amino acids. Trimming removed 0 bases from V and 8 bases from J, with 16 bases in between. The germline V gene has CDR1 SGHTA and CDR2 FQGNSA. The CDR3 DNA reads as TGTGCCAGCAGCTTAGCGCGGGGCAGGGGTTACGGCTACACCTTC. This encodes CASSLARGRGYGYTF.

Remarks on this clone: The identical CDR3 is also encoded by other nucleotide sequences in the sample. The chain employs TRBV6-1 and TRBJ1-5; D ambiguous. Germline V lookup: CDR1 MNHNS, CDR2 SASEGT. The CDR3 has 14 amino acids. V gave up 3 bases and J gave up 1 base, with 7 bases separating them. The CDR3 protein is CASSEGLSNQPQHF. CDR3 DNA sequence: TGTGCCAGCAGTGAGGGTTTGAGCAATCAGCCCCAGCATTTT.